The rows below give T cell receptor beta chains drawn from one sample of a study of human T cells and chemical hapten exposure. Each CDR3 protein gets one entry after TCRdb re-called the RACE reads with MiXCR. The sample has 80,000 to 95,000 distinct CDR3 sequences; about 10% are singletons. The sample was whole blood, taken in connection with sensitization to the hapten diphenylcyclopropenone (DPC). The receptors here all came from a woman in her fifties or sixties with alopecia areata. Some clones in this sample may be carry-over from other donors' samples. CDR3s include the opening cysteine and the closing phenylalanine or tryptophan. The order of the fields is clone size, V gene, CDR3 protein. Size is stated for part of the rows, as once, few or many counts, or as a class when the clone is expanded.

.	TRBV5-5	CASSLDSWSNQPQHF
.	TRBV24-1	CATSDSSSGEETQYF
.	TRBV6-4	CASRANRGMNTEAFF
many	TRBV7-2	CASSAYHGSSYNEQFF
few	TRBV6-5	CASSPRVNQPQHF
.	TRBV5-5	CASSLHGTAGSSYEHYF
.	TRBV20-1	CSAPQDRAVRGNQPQHF
.	TRBV20-1	CSARGLRQQPQHF
few	TRBV12-3/TRBV12-4	CASSLSVGSTDTQYF
.	TRBV7-2	CASSRWGSKETQYF
.	TRBV3-1	CASSQDSAGVEVF
many	TRBV7-6	CASSLVAGGSTEAFF
.	TRBV21-1	CANSKADLHPGEQYF
.	TRBV7-2	CASSPGTSSNEQFF
.	TRBV20-1	CSARPGTETYNEQFF
many	TRBV7-9	CASSPRHASSGNTIYF
few	TRBV30	CAWSVQGGGSPLHF
.	TRBV7-9	CASSRTSGGSYNEQFF
few	TRBV5-1	CASSAGPIPTEAFF
few	TRBV28	CASTGGNTIYF
few	TRBV21-1	CASSKGQDEQYF
many	TRBV7-6	CASSLAVTGANVLTF
few	TRBV29-1	CSVEGQTGGYTF
.	TRBV6-1	CASSGTAVKRGQYF
many	TRBV7-8	CASSLGDRGAYGYTF
many	TRBV2	CASMVSPLNTEAFF
many	TRBV29-1	CSARGVGADTQYF
many	TRBV5-1	CASSLDQGGTSPLHF
many	TRBV7-2	CASSRPYETEAFF
few	TRBV28	CASSRTGTGGYEQYF
few	TRBV5-1	CASSSTGGYNSPLHF
.	TRBV28	CASSLQGVINEQFF
few	TRBV5-1	CASSSTAANTEAFF
.	TRBV6-2/TRBV6-3	CASSYSRQGAGELFF
many	TRBV5-1	CASSPTLGSGELFF
many	TRBV11-2	CASSTEQGPYEQYF
many	TRBV7-2	CASSLAGAQETQYF
few	TRBV7-2	CASSNPQETQYF